Listed below are T cell receptor beta chains from one sample, sequenced in a study of blood T cell dynamics during melanoma immunotherapy. This table comes from immunoSEQ multiplex PCR, and its TCRdb copy is limited to in-frame clones, with some not included. The data contain 7,900 or so clones, 70% to 90% of them singletons. The specimen was blood, collected from a patient treated with checkpoint blockade. All receptors come from a human donor with melanoma. The conserved cysteine and the conserved F or W are not part of the CDR3 here.

j_call: TRBJ1-3; v_call: TRBV19; cdr3_aa: ASSITDFSGNTIY
j_call: TRBJ1-5; v_call: TRBV6-1; cdr3_aa: ASSEAAAEHNQPQH
j_call: TRBJ1-4; v_call: TRBV10-3; cdr3_aa: ATSFGETNEKLF
j_call: TRBJ1-3; v_call: TRBV5-6; cdr3_aa: ASSLGTAGNTIY
j_call: TRBJ2-1; v_call: TRBV2; cdr3_aa: ASSDRTQGNEQF
j_call: TRBJ1-1; v_call: TRBV7-2; cdr3_aa: ASSAHRGNTEAF
j_call: TRBJ2-7; v_call: TRBV25-1; cdr3_aa: ASSEGSPGQGLYEQY
j_call: TRBJ1-1; v_call: TRBV28; cdr3_aa: ASSRDRVTEAF
j_call: TRBJ2-7; v_call: TRBV14; cdr3_aa: ASSQEMGQGLSSYEQY
j_call: TRBJ1-1; v_call: TRBV5-4; cdr3_aa: ASSFPGGNTEAF
j_call: TRBJ2-6; v_call: TRBV5-6; cdr3_aa: ASSFQGSGANVLT
j_call: .; v_call: TRBV12-5; cdr3_aa: ASAAGSGKYEQY
j_call: TRBJ2-7; v_call: TRBV29-1; cdr3_aa: SVTSSYEQY
j_call: TRBJ1-4; v_call: TRBV6-1; cdr3_aa: ASSEARRLEKLF
j_call: TRBJ1-2; v_call: TRBV28; cdr3_aa: ATLREGAGRGYT
j_call: TRBJ1-5; v_call: TRBV6-1; cdr3_aa: ASRGQGDNQPQH
j_call: TRBJ2-7; v_call: TRBV9; cdr3_aa: ASSVASGTYEQY
j_call: TRBJ1-3; v_call: TRBV28; cdr3_aa: ASSFGTTSGNTIY
j_call: TRBJ1-1; v_call: TRBV18; cdr3_aa: ASSPGPDSGTEAF
j_call: TRBJ1-2; v_call: TRBV11-2; cdr3_aa: ASSLVPRGQAGYGYT
j_call: TRBJ2-7; v_call: TRBV19; cdr3_aa: ASSIPDRGGYEQY
j_call: TRBJ1-2; v_call: TRBV5-5; cdr3_aa: ASSLVRSWGYGYT
j_call: TRBJ1-6; v_call: TRBV18; cdr3_aa: ASSPLRLGSSYNSPLH
j_call: TRBJ1-2; v_call: TRBV6-6; cdr3_aa: ASTSTGGIRAGYT
j_call: TRBJ1-3; v_call: TRBV5-1; cdr3_aa: ASSLAGSGGNTIY
j_call: TRBJ1-5; v_call: TRBV28; cdr3_aa: ASSLSSSSNQPQH
j_call: TRBJ2-7; v_call: TRBV29-1; cdr3_aa: SASSRRTQTYEQY
j_call: TRBJ1-5; v_call: TRBV7-8; cdr3_aa: ASSLTAPAGPQH
j_call: TRBJ2-1; v_call: TRBV7-2; cdr3_aa: ASSLDSTDRHEQF
j_call: TRBJ1-3; v_call: TRBV15; cdr3_aa: ATSRDAGLRYSGNTIY
j_call: TRBJ2-3; v_call: TRBV6-1; cdr3_aa: ASSEYRRSSGRSDTQY
j_call: TRBJ2-5; v_call: TRBV19; cdr3_aa: ASSIYGSGFQETQY
j_call: TRBJ2-5; v_call: TRBV7-3; cdr3_aa: ASSLSGGVETQY
j_call: TRBJ1-6; v_call: TRBV4-2; cdr3_aa: ASSQDPGQGDSPLH
j_call: TRBJ1-2; v_call: TRBV13; cdr3_aa: ASSKTGSNYGYT
j_call: TRBJ2-7; v_call: TRBV4-2; cdr3_aa: ASSQGGLAGTYEQY
j_call: TRBJ1-2; v_call: TRBV18; cdr3_aa: ASSPPSDNNYGYT
j_call: TRBJ1-2; v_call: TRBV11-1; cdr3_aa: ASSSSVSGTGNNGYT
j_call: TRBJ1-2; v_call: TRBV9; cdr3_aa: ASSVVQTYGYT
j_call: TRBJ1-2; v_call: TRBV7-9; cdr3_aa: ASSPTGTSAYGYT
j_call: TRBJ2-7; v_call: TRBV7-9; cdr3_aa: ASSLEGGRANEQY
j_call: TRBJ2-7; v_call: TRBV12-5; cdr3_aa: ASPGRGFYEQY